This T cell receptor (beta chain) was retrieved from a study of cytomegalovirus exposure and HLA in healthy donors (dated by TCRdb to the late 2010s). At the level of the whole study: An earlier analysis of some 600 of the donors reported 250 to 300 Gb of sequence data and 95 million to 130 million unique TCR beta sequences obtained from about 180 million T cells. An early release covering roughly 580 HLA-typed donors comprised approximately 290 gigabases of sequencing data and around 86 million unique TCR sequences. Of the roughly 410 genotyped donors, 75% to 85% were placed in the genetic ancestry cluster associated with self-reported Caucasian donors. The study aimed to test whether cataloging public T cell receptors could reveal signatures of past pathogen exposure. The study profiled the T cell repertoires of about 720 subjects by immunosequencing and related them to cytomegalovirus serostatus. Along with the approximately 600-subject first cohort, a separate validation cohort of over 90 different subjects was used. To predict cytomegalovirus infection status, the study brought together high-throughput TCR immunosequencing, statistical association of individual TCRs with disease status, and machine learning. A later analysis re-examined previously published TCR beta repertoires from 500 to 700 donors and added high-resolution HLA genotyping to investigate patterns of TCR occurrence. In the later analysis, no new phenotypic data were used to find candidate immune exposures; instead, reliance was placed on TCR beta sequences and their occurrence across donors. An earlier analysis of 587 of the donors used high-throughput TCR beta sequencing to judge whether each TCR beta V gene segment behaved as functional or pseudogenic. Donor age, sex, ethnicity and CMV serostatus were collected together with the repertoire data. Genome-wide SNP genotypes for about 60% of the 666 donors were used in a later genetic analysis, which treated that subset as a discovery cohort. Every discovery cohort repertoire had been produced on one sequencing platform. HLA typing covered class I and class II loci at four-digit resolution. Typing coverage differed by locus: A, B, C, DRB1 and DQB1 were typed in roughly 620-630 donors, DQA1 in about 560, DPA1 in 600 to 610, and DPB1 in just under 480. Several DR-DQ haplotypes were handled as single units for association and clustering because linkage in the cohort was strong. On average, 235,054 unique TCR beta nucleotide sequences were sequenced per donor among 398 genotyped donors of the cohort, with roughly 18% of those sequences being non-productive.

The germline V and J ends show losses of 8 bases and 6 bases respectively, and no gene match explains 13 bases of the junction. The CDR3 spans 15 residues, from the cysteine through the phenylalanine. Of the read, only the CDR3 DNA is kept; its 45 bases are in frame from base 1. The germline V gene provides CDR1 MNHNS and CDR2 SASEGT. The cohort consisted of 600 or so healthy bone marrow donors. At the time of sampling, all cohort members were nominally healthy, though unrecorded immune exposures were likely present. The donor was CMV seronegative and belonged to the group of 350 to 400 seronegative cohort members. Each donor provided a peripheral blood sample, and peripheral blood mononuclear cells were used for TCR beta sequencing. Genomic DNA was extracted from the blood cell samples with the Qiagen DNeasy Blood Extraction Kit. Results the study describes overall, beyond this receptor: A group of highly shared sequence variants was considered likely to be a technical artifact of the sequencing pipeline. Compared with the roughly 710-donor mean, donors in an Asian-associated ancestry cluster had fewer N-insertions in productive TCRs, according to a later genetic analysis. A further reported finding was that TCR beta sequences accurately predicted the HLA-A and HLA-B alleles for most subjects in the first cohort. Because HLA typing was unavailable for some donors at each locus, only the typed subset was used in association tests. The cohort was sequenced for TCR beta chains only, and without alpha or paired-chain data the features that could be detected were limited. Compared with equally common non-associated chains, HLA-associated TCR beta chains in a later analysis were more clonally expanded and had lower generation probabilities. Because counts were too low, 15 to 20 rarely observed V segments, including chromosome 9 orphons, were left out of the earlier analysis of 500 to 650 of the donors. Sequencing depth was assumed to be roughly uniform across donors in the presence/absence analyses, though that assumption may not hold. The authors suggested that the approach could potentially be extended to other disease states and immunological phenotypes. CMV serostatus was the only immune exposure information available for the cohort. Several of the top co-occurrence clusters appeared to be linked to parvovirus B19, influenza, CMV and Epstein-Barr virus, according to a later analysis. An association between a missense DCLRE1C variant and V-gene and J-gene trimming of TCR beta chains was found in a later genetic analysis and replicated in an independent cohort. Most TCR sequences were observed very rarely across donors, whereas some public TCRs were present in many individuals. The study gave a list of 150 to 200 TCR beta chains associated with cytomegalovirus. The classifier was reported to diagnose cytomegalovirus status with high specificity and sensitivity in both the original cohort and the validation cohort. Strong co-occurrence of HLA alleles, especially DR and DQ, made assigning TCR associations to individual alleles difficult. In vitro tests confirmed that three of the cytomegalovirus-associated TCR beta chains recognize cytomegalovirus antigens. Broadly in line with IMGT annotations, most TCR beta V segments showed up in productive rearrangements about 87% or about 30% of the time in an earlier analysis of approximately 600 of the donors. According to a later analysis, TCR association rates differed among HLA loci, with DRB1 alleles showing the most associated TCRs and HLA-C alleles showing the fewest. Some IMGT-functional V segments, including TRBV6-2 and TRBV6-3, could not be told apart with the 87-base-pair reads, so those segments were excluded. In a later analysis, some 18,000 TCR beta sequences were associated with specific HLA alleles at a false discovery rate of 0.05. According to a later analysis, most CMV-associated TCR beta chains appeared to be HLA-restricted, and the HLA associations seemed to be driven largely by CMV exposure. Linkage disequilibrium might explain the correlated functional status among segregating V segments, but an unknown experimental factor could not be ruled out.

Library method: the immunoSEQ multiplex PCR assay. For the multiplex PCR, a mixture combining 60 forward primers for TCR Vbeta segments and 13 reverse primers for TCR Jbeta segments was used. The CDR3 region of rearranged TCR beta genes was amplified from genomic DNA by a multiplex PCR assay. On the Illumina HiSeq System, the amplified TCR beta libraries were sequenced as 87-base-pair reads. Per the source publication's procedure: A later analysis tallied 75 million to 95 million unique TCR beta chains across the 640 or so repertoires, and about 10 million of those chains were shared by two or more donors. Raw reads were error-corrected and collapsed into unique sequences with a nearest-neighbor algorithm that merged closely related sequences to remove PCR and sequencing errors. Alignment of CDR3 sequences to IMGT reference sequences was used to assign V, D and J gene segments. For a sequence to be retained, a match of at least six nucleotides was required to both a V gene segment and a J gene segment. A rearrangement was called productive if the CDR3 had no stop codons and remained in frame with V and J, and every other rearrangement was called non-productive. Following IMGT convention, CDR3 was defined as the stretch from the second conserved V-encoded cysteine to the conserved J-encoded phenylalanine. The earlier analysis of about 570 of the donors excluded any sequence lacking an unambiguous match to a single V gene segment. An earlier analysis of over 450 of the donors classified V segments as functional when productive rearrangements were above 56.7% and as segregating when the standard deviation between donors was above 5%. A statistical classification framework was developed to diagnose cytomegalovirus status using the catalog of TCR beta chain sequences. V and J gene assignment, in a later analysis, came from comparing TCR nucleotide sequences with IMGT/GENE-DB human TR gene sequences. A later analysis assigned CDR3 sequences and most-parsimonious VDJ recombination scenarios with the TCRdist pipeline. In a later analysis, each TCR beta chain was defined by its CDR3 amino acid sequence together with its V-gene family, and reads lacking a unique V-gene family were excluded. To address suspected cross-contamination and a sequencing artifact, a later analysis removed roughly 640 highly shared, low-generation-probability nucleotide sequences. A later analysis calculated a clonal expansion index for each public chain from normalized within-repertoire ranks of inferred template counts. A later analysis computed generation probabilities with a VDJ recombination model fitted to out-of-frame rearrangements, and checked the results against IGoR. In a later analysis, TCR-TCR, TCR-HLA and TCR-CMV co-occurrence was scored with hypergeometric tests, and a repertoire-size bias correction was applied to TCR pairs. To estimate false discovery rates, a later analysis permuted the HLA or CMV assignments 20 times. In a later analysis, co-occurring TCRs were grouped using DBSCAN, and TCRdist sequence similarity was added for clustering within HLA-allele-positive subsets. Repertoires with fewer than 30,000 or more than 120,000 public chains, plus five repertoires with anomalous nucleotide sharing, were excluded from co-occurrence clustering. Not all clones reach the TCRdb copy of this immuneACCESS table, which keeps in-frame sequences only. Checked studies attribute under half of the gap to unresolved V genes and leave the rest unexplained. Clone size and V and J calls were adopted from that table, with D and trimming inferred from the DNA. Recorded for this sample are around 140,000 clones; 60% to 85% of them occurred a single time. The top ten clones comprise around 1.5% of the sample.

For this clone: Its recognized antigen is unknown. The record has no base qualities; no much larger clone is one base away.

The TCR sequence derives from a woman aged 35 to 49 in good health and CMV-seronegative. Sequenced: PBMCs. The chain is assembled from TRBV6-1 and TRBJ2-7; a stretch of 10 junction bases matches TRBD2. CDR3 loop: CASGTPGLASPEQYF. The nucleotide sequence reads TGTGCCAGCGGAACTCCGGGACTAGCGTCGCCCGAGCAGTACTTC.